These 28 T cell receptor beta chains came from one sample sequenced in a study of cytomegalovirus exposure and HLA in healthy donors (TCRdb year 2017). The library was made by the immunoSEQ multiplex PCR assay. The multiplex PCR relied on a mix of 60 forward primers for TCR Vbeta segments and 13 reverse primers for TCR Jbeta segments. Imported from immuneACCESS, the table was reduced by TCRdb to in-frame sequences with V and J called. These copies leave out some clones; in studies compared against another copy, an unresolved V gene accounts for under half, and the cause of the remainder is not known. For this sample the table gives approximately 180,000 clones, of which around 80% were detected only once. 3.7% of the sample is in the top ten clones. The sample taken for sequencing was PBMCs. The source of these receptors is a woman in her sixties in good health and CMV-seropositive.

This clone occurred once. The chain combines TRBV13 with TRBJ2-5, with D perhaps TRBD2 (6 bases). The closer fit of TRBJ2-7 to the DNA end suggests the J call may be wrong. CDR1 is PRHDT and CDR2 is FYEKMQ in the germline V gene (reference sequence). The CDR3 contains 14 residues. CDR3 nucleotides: TGTGCCAGCAGCTTAGGCCGACTAGGGCGCGAGCAGTACTTC. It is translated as CASSLGRLGREQYF.

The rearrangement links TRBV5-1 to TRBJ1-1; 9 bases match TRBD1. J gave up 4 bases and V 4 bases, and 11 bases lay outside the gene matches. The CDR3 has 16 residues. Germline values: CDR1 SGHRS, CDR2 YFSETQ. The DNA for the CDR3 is TGCGCCAGCAGCCGCCTCGGACAGGGGTTGGGCACTGAAGCTTTCTTT. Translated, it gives CASSRLGQGLGTEAFF. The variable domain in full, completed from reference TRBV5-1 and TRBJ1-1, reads KAGVTQTPRYLIKTRGQQVTLSCSPISGHRSVSWYQQTPGQGLQFLFEYFSETQRNKGNFPGRFSGRQFSNSRSEMNVSTLELGDSALYLCASSRLGQGLGTEAFFGQGTRLTVV.

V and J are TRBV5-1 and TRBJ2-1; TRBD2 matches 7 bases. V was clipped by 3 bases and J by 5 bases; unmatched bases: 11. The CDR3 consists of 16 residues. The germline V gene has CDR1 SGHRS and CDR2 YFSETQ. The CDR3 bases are TGCGCCAGCAGCTCCAAGTCGACTAGCTCGGACAATGAGCAGTTCTTC. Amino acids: CASSSKSTSSDNEQFF.

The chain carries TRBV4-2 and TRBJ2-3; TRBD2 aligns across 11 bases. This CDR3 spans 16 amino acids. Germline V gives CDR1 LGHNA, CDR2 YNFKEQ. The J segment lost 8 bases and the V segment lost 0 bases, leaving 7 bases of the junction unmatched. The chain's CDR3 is CASSQDATSGVFTQYF. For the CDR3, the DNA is TGTGCCAGCAGCCAAGATGCGACTAGCGGGGTATTTACGCAGTATTTT.

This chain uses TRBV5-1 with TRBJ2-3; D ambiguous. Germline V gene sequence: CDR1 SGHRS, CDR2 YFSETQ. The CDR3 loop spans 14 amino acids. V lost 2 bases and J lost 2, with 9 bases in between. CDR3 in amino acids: CASSLTEPTDTQYF. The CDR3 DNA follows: TGCGCCAGCAGCTTAACGGAGCCCACAGATACGCAGTATTTT.

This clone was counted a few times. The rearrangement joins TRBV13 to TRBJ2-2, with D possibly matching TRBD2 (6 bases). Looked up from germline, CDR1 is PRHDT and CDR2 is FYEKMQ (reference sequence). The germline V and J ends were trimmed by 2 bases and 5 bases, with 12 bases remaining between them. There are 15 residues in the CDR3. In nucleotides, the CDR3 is TGTGCCAGCAGCTTAATCCAGGGAGGAACCGGGGAGCTGTTTTTT. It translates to CASSLIQGGTGELFF.

Here the CDR3 DNA reads TGCGCCAGCAGCACGGACCAAGAGACCCAGTACTTC. Its translation is CASSTDQETQYF. The V call is TRBV5-1, the J call TRBJ2-5; D ambiguous. Between the trimmed V and J ends, which lost 4 bases and 0 bases, there was a span of 4 bases. The germline CDR1 and CDR2 sequences are SGHRS and YFSETQ. This CDR3 has 12 residues.

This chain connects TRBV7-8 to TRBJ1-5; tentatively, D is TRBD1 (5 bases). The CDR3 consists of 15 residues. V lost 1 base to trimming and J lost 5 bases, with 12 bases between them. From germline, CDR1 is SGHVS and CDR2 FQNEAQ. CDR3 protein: CASSLDRSLDQPQHF. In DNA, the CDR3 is TGTGCCAGCAGCTTAGACAGGTCGTTGGATCAGCCCCAGCATTTT.

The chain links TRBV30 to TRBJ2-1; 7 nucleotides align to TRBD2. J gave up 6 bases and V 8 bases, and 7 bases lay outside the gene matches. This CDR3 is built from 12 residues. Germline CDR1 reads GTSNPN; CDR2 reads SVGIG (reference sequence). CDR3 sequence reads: CATESGANEQFF. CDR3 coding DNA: TGTGCCACAGAGAGCGGGGCCAATGAGCAGTTCTTC.

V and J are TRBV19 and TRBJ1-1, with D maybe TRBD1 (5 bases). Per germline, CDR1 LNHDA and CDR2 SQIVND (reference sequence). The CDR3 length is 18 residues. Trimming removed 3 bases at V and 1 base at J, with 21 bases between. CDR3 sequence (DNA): TGTGCCAGTAGTATGGGAGTTTTGGGGAGGGGACGGAACACTGAAGCTTTCTTT. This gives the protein CASSMGVLGRGRNTEAFF.

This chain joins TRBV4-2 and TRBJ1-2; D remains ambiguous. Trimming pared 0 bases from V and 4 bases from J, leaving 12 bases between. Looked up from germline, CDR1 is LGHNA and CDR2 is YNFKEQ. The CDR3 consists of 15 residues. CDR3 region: CASSQDPGQLYGYTF. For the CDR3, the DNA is TGTGCCAGCAGCCAAGATCCTGGGCAGCTCTATGGCTACACCTTC.

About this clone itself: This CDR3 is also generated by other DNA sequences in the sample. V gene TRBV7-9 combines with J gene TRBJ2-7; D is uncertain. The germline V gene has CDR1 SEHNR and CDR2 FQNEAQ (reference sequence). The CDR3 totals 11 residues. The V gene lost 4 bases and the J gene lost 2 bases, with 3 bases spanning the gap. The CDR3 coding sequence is TGTGCCAGCAGCTCGGCCTACGAGCAGTACTTC. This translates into CASSSAYEQYF.

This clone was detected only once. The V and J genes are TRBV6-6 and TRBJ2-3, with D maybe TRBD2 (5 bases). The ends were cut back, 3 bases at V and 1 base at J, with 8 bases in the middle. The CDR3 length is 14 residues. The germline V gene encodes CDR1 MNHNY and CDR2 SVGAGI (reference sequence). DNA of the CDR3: TGTGCCAGCAGTTATCGGGGAGGCACAGATACGCAGTATTTT. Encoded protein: CASSYRGGTDTQYF.

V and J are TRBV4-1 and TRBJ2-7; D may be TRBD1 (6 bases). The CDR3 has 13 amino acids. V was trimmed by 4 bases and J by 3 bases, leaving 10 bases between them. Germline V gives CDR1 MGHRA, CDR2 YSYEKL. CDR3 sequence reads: CASSPTTGYEQYF. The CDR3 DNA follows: TGCGCCAGCAGCCCCACGACAGGCTACGAGCAGTACTTC.

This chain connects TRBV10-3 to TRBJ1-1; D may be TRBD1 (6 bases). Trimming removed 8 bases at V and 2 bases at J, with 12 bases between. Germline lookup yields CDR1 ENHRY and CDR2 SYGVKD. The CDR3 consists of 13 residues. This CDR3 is CAIGQLINTEAFF. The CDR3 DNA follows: TGTGCCATCGGACAGTTGATAAACACTGAAGCTTTCTTT.

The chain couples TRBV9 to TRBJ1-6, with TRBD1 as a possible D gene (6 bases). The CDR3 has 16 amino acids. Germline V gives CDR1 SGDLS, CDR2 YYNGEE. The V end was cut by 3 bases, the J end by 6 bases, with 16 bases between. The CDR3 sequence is CASSATTGIPNSPLHF. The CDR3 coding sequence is TGTGCCAGCAGCGCAACCACAGGGATACCTAATTCACCCCTCCACTTT. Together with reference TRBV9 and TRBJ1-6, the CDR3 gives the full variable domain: DSGVTQTPKHLITATGQRVTLRCSPRSGDLSVYWYQQSLDQGLQFLIQYYNGEERAKGNILERFSAQQFPDLHSELNLSSLELGDSALYFCASSATTGIPNSPLHFGNGTRLTVT.

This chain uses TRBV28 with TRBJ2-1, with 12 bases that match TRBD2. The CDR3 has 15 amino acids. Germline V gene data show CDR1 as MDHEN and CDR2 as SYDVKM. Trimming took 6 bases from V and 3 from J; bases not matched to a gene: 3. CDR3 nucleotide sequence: TGTGCCAGCAGCCGACTAGCGGGGGTCTACAATGAGCAGTTCTTC. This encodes CASSRLAGVYNEQFF.

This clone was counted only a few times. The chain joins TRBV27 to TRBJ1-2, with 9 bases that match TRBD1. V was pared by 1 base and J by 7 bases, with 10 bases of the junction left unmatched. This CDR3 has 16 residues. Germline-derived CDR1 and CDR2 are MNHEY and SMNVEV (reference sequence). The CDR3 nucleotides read TGTGCCAGCAGTTTATTGGGACAGGGCGCGCGTGGTGGCTACACCTTC. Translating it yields CASSLLGQGARGGYTF.

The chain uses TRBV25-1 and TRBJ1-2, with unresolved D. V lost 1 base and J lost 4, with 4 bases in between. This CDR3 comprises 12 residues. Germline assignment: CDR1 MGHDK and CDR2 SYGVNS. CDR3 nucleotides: TGTGCCAGCAGTGAATTGGCCTATGGCTACACCTTC. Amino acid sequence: CASSELAYGYTF.

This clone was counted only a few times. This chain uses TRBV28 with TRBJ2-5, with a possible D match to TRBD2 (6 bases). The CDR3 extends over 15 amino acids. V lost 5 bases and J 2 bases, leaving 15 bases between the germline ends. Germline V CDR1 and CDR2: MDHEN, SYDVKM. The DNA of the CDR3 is TGTGCCAGCAGTGCTATCGGGGGTGTGCAAGAGACCCAGTACTTC. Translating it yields CASSAIGGVQETQYF.

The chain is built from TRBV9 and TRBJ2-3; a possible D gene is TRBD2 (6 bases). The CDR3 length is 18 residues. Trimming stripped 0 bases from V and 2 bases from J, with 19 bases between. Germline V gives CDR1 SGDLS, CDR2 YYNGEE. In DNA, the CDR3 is TGTGCCAGCAGCGTAGAGGGAGGATCCGGGACGTTCACAGATACGCAGTATTTT. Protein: CASSVEGGSGTFTDTQYF.

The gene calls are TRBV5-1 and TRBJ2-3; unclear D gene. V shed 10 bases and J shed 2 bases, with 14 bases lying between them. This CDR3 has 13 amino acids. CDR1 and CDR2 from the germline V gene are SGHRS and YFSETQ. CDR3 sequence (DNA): TGCGCCGCCCGGCGGCAACCCACAGATACGCAGTATTTT. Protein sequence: CAARRQPTDTQYF. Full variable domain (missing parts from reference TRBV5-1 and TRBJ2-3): KAGVTQTPRYLIKTRGQQVTLSCSPISGHRSVSWYQQTPGQGLQFLFEYFSETQRNKGNFPGRFSGRQFSNSRSEMNVSTLELGDSALYLCAARRQPTDTQYFGPGTRLTVL.

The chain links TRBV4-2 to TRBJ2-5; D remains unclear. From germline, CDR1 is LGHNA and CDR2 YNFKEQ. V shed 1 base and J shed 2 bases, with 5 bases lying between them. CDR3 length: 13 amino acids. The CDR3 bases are TGTGCCAGCAGCCAAGGGGCACAAGAGACCCAGTACTTC. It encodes CASSQGAQETQYF.

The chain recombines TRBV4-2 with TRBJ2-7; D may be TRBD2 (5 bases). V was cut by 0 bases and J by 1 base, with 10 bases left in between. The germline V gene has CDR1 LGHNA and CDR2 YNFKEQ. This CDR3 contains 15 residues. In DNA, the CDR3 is TGTGCCAGCAGCCAAGATATGAGCGGATCCTACGAGCAGTACTTC. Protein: CASSQDMSGSYEQYF.

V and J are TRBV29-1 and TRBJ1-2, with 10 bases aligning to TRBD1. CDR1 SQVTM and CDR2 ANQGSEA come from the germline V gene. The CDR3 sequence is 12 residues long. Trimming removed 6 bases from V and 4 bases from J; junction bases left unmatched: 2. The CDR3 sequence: CSVRTGGYGYTF. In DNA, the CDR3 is TGCAGCGTGAGGACAGGGGGCTATGGCTACACCTTC.

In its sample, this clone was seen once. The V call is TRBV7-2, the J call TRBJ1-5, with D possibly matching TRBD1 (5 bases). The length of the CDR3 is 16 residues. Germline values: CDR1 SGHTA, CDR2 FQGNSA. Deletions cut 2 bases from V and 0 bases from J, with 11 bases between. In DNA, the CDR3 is TGTGCCAGCAGCTTACGACAGTCCTCTAGCAATCAGCCCCAGCATTTT. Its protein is CASSLRQSSSNQPQHF.

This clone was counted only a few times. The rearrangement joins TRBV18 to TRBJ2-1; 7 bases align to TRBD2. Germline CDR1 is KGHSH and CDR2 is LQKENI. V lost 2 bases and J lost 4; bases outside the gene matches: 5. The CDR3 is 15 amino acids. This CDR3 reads CASSPTGGPYNEQFF. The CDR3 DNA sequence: TGTGCCAGCTCACCAACGGGAGGACCGTACAATGAGCAGTTCTTC.

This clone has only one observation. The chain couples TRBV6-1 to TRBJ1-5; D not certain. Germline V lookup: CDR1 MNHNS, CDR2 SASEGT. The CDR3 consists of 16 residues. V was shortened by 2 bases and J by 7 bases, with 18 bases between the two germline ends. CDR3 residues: CASSESSGDLGQPQHF. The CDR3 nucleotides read TGTGCCAGCAGTGAAAGTAGCGGAGACCTGGGGCAGCCCCAGCATTTT.